The 2 T cell receptor beta chains below come from one sample, sequenced in a study of shared clonotypes between healthy human individuals. Sequencing was performed with immunoSEQ multiplex PCR; in TCRdb, only in-frame clones are kept and a portion is missing. The sample consists of 900,000 to 1,200,000 clones, around 78% of them appearing once. Sequencing used memory CD4+ T cells from PBMCs. The subset here: CD45RA-negative fraction. These receptors all come from a man aged 18-30 years in good health. Some clones in this sample may be carry-over from other donors' samples.

V and J are TRBV5-4 and TRBJ2-7; D gene ambiguous. The CDR3 length is 14 residues. The V gene's germline CDR1 is SGHNT and CDR2 YYREEE (reference sequence). V was clipped by 3 bases and J by 9 bases, with 19 bases between them. The CDR3 DNA reads TGTGCCAGCAGCTCCAACCCAACCACTACGACGCAGTACTTC. Residues: CASSSNPTTTTQYF.

The rearrangement links TRBV18 to TRBJ1-5, with D hard to call. CDR1 KGHSH and CDR2 LQKENI come from the germline V gene. Between the trimmed V and J ends, which lost 4 bases and 2 bases, there was a span of 9 bases. The CDR3 is 14 amino acids. CDR3 residues: CASSLDVGNQPQHF. For the CDR3, the DNA is TGTGCCAGCTCACTGGACGTAGGCAATCAGCCCCAGCATTTT.